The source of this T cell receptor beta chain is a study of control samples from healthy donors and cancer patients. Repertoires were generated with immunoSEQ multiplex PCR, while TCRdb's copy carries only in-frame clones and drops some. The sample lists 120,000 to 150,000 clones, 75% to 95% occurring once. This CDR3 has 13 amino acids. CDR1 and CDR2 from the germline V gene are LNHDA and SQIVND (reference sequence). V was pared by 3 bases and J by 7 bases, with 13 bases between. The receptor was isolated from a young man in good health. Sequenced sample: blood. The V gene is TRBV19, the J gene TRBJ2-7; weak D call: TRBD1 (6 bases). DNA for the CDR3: TGTGCCAGTAGTATCGCAGGGGCTGGGGAGCAGTACTTC. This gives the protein CASSIAGAGEQYF.